The sequence of this T cell receptor (beta chain) was determined in a study of blood T cells in healthy people across ages. The CDR3 runs 13 residues. The germline V gene encodes CDR1 SGHTA and CDR2 FQGNSA. The germline V and J ends were trimmed by 3 bases and 6 bases, with 10 bases remaining between them. Total RNA was isolated from each sample in quantities of at least 6 micrograms. Sample-barcoded 5' priming and a J-beta primer mix drove a second PCR of about 6 to 12 cycles. Every molecule of cDNA carried a tag from a template-switch adaptor with 12 random nucleotides. The yield of each sample was at least 2.5 million CDR3-containing paired-end reads. In TCRdb, the 5' RACE reads were re-called with MiXCR into one record per CDR3 protein. This sample has approximately 800,000 distinct CDR3 sequences; approximately 59% occur once, and the top ten carry 28%. Many counts were recorded for this clonotype.

The chain joins TRBV7-2 to TRBJ2-3; D gene uncertain. This TCR came from a man aged 30 to 39 in good health. Sequenced input: blood. The CDR3 DNA sequence: TGTGCCAGCAGCTTTAGACGGGCGGATACGCAGTATTTT. The encoded protein is CASSFRRADTQYF.